This is a list of T cell receptor beta chains from one sample in a study of glioma-infiltrating T cells. TCRdb ran MiXCR on the multiplex PCR reads and lists one entry per CDR3 protein. The sample lists a few hundred thousand distinct CDR3 sequences, less than 50% occurring once. The sample taken for sequencing was glioma tissue, nonneoplastic brain tissue, or PBMCs (not recorded which). The receptor source for this set is a human donor with low-grade glioma or glioblastoma, undergoing nonglioma brain surgery, or in good health (not recorded which). Both conserved end residues are part of each CDR3. A D gene is named only where the DNA matches it firmly. A clone size is listed for some rows: how often the clone was seen (once, few, many), or a class if it is expanded.

>.|16|TRBJ2-1|TRBV7-8|.
CASSPTTALQYNEQFF
TGTGCCAGCAGCCCCACCACAGCTTTGCAATACAATGAGCAGTTCTTC
>.|15|TRBJ2-5|TRBV28|.
CASSPPPYRKETQYF
TGTGCCAGCAGTCCTCCCCCATACAGGAAAGAGACCCAGTACTTC
>many|15|TRBJ2-5|TRBV19|TRBD2
CASSFGTSGHETQYF
TGTGCCAGTAGTTTCGGGACTAGCGGTCACGAGACCCAGTACTTC
>.|13|TRBJ2-5|TRBV15|.
CATSRDYRETQYF
TGTGCCACCAGCAGAGATTATCGGGAGACCCAGTACTTC
>once|18|TRBJ2-5|TRBV4-1|TRBD1
CASSQDRVLDRVRETQYF
TGCGCCAGCAGCCAAGATCGCGTTTTGGACAGGGTGAGGGAGACCCAGTACTTC
>.|15|TRBJ1-2|TRBV7-2|TRBD1
CASSLGPDRGLGYTF
TGTGCCAGCAGCTTAGGTCCTGACAGGGGGCTTGGCTACACCTTC
>.|15|TRBJ2-3|TRBV4-2|TRBD2
CASSQGVAGADTQYF
TGTGCCAGCAGCCAGGGTGTAGCGGGAGCAGATACGCAGTATTTT
>.|16|TRBJ1-1|TRBV10-3|TRBD1
CAISEDRGSVNTEAFF
TGTGCCATCAGTGAGGACAGGGGATCGGTAAACACTGAAGCTTTCTTT
>.|17|TRBJ2-7|TRBV4-1|TRBD2
CASSQGTSGRPSHEQYF
TGCGCCAGCAGCCAGGGGACTAGCGGGAGACCGTCCCACGAGCAGTACTTC
>.|16|TRBJ2-7|TRBV28|TRBD2
CASSLRTSGSPYEQYF
TGTGCCAGCAGTTTGAGGACTAGCGGGAGCCCCTACGAGCAGTACTTC
>.|13|TRBJ2-1|TRBV6-2/TRBV6-3|.
CASSAPPYNEQFF
TGTGCCAGCAGTGCACCACCATACAATGAGCAGTTCTTC
>.|13|TRBJ2-2|TRBV11-2|TRBD1
CASRAGTGEELFF
TGTGCCAGCAGAGCCGGGACAGGGGAGGAGCTGTTTTTT
>many|13|TRBJ2-1|TRBV28|TRBD2
CASKGLAKNEQFF
TGTGCCAGCAAGGGACTAGCGAAGAATGAGCAGTTCTTC
>.|16|TRBJ2-3|TRBV28|TRBD1
CASRSDRGWSTDTQYF
TGTGCCAGCAGGTCGGACAGGGGATGGAGCACAGATACGCAGTATTTT
>many|16|TRBJ1-1|TRBV25-1|.
CASSEWGDSGVTEAFF
TGTGCCAGCAGTGAATGGGGGGACTCGGGGGTTACTGAAGCTTTCTTT
>few|15|TRBJ1-1|TRBV18|TRBD1
CASSPPSTGDTEAFF
TGTGCCAGCTCACCACCGTCAACAGGGGACACTGAAGCTTTCTTT
>few|16|TRBJ2-1|TRBV27|TRBD2
CASSRRPGTSYGEQFF
TGTGCCAGCAGCCGCCGCCCAGGGACTAGCTACGGTGAGCAGTTCTTC
>.|14|TRBJ2-7|TRBV12-3/TRBV12-4|TRBD1
CASRGDRDFYEQYF
TGTGCCAGCAGGGGGGACAGAGATTTCTACGAGCAGTACTTC
>.|13|TRBJ2-3|TRBV18|.
CASSPQSTDTQYF
TGTGCCAGCTCACCACAGAGCACAGATACGCAGTATTTT
>once|14|TRBJ1-1|TRBV18|.
CATSQLEGVTEAFF
TGTGCCACCTCACAATTAGAAGGAGTGACTGAAGCTTTCTTT
>.|15|TRBJ2-1|TRBV6-1|.
CASSALSSPYNEQFF
TGTGCCAGTAGTGCGCTTAGTAGCCCCTACAATGAGCAGTTCTTC
>.|14|TRBJ1-2|TRBV6-1|.
CASSGLAAPYGYTF
TGTGCCAGCAGTGGTTTGGCAGCTCCCTATGGCTACACCTTC
>many|14|TRBJ1-6|TRBV6-1|TRBD1
CATGRDRVGSPLHF
TGTGCCACCGGGAGGGACAGGGTTGGTTCACCCCTCCACTTT
>.|13|TRBJ2-7|TRBV24-1|.
CATSDGGSYEQYF
TGTGCCACCAGTGATGGGGGTTCCTACGAGCAGTACTTC
>few|14|TRBJ2-1|TRBV7-9|TRBD2
CASSSGTSESSGFF
TGTGCCAGCAGCTCCGGGACTAGTGAGTCATCGGGGTTCTTC
>few|15|TRBJ1-2|TRBV28|.
CASVFRPPPFYGYTF
TGTGCCAGCGTCTTTCGACCGCCACCCTTTTATGGCTACACCTTC
>.|14|TRBJ2-5|TRBV27|.
CASSAGTVQETQYF
TGTGCCAGCAGTGCCGGGACGGTGCAAGAGACCCAGTACTTC
>.|14|TRBJ1-2|TRBV11-2|TRBD1
CASSTRGQGLSYTF
TGTGCCAGCAGCACCCGGGGACAGGGCCTGAGCTACACCTTC
>.|16|TRBJ2-7|TRBV5-1|.
CASSLVTGRYSHEQYF
TGCGCCAGCAGCTTAGTAACAGGTCGGTACTCCCACGAGCAGTACTTC
>.|16|TRBJ1-2|TRBV15|TRBD1
CATGGVTGQVFYGYTF
TGTGCCACCGGAGGTGTTACCGGACAGGTCTTCTATGGCTACACCTTC
>.|14|TRBJ2-1|TRBV7-8|.
CATLGGRISNEQFF
TGTGCCACTTTAGGGGGGAGAATAAGCAATGAGCAGTTCTTC
>.|14|TRBJ2-3|TRBV29-1|TRBD1
CSVDDRVSTDTQYF
TGCAGCGTTGACGACAGGGTTAGCACAGATACGCAGTATTTT
>.|17|TRBJ1-3|TRBV11-2|TRBD1
CASSSPLGTEAGNTIYF
TGTGCCAGCAGCTCGCCCTTGGGGACAGAAGCTGGAAACACCATATATTTT
>many|15|TRBJ2-2|TRBV28|.
CASRRGTVNTGELFF
TGTGCCAGCAGACGCGGGACAGTGAACACCGGGGAGCTGTTTTTT
>many|15|TRBJ2-7|TRBV28|.
CASSLRLAGNYEQYF
TGTGCCAGCAGTTTACGGTTGGCGGGTAACTACGAGCAGTACTTC
>.|15|TRBJ1-4|TRBV28|.
CASSYPGPTNEKLFF
TGTGCCAGCAGTTACCCCGGACCAACTAATGAAAAACTGTTTTTT
>few|14|TRBJ2-7|TRBV6-2/TRBV6-3|TRBD1
CASSYRDSTYEQYF
TGTGCCAGCAGTTATCGGGACAGCACGTACGAGCAGTACTTC
>once|14|TRBJ2-7|TRBV2|.
CARRGPAGPYEQYF
TGTGCCAGAAGGGGACCGGCGGGTCCATACGAGCAGTACTTC
>.|14|TRBJ2-7|TRBV10-3|TRBD2
CAISESSTSGKQYF
TGTGCCATCAGTGAGTCGAGTACTAGCGGGAAGCAGTACTTC
>.|16|TRBJ2-5|TRBV6-1|TRBD2
CASSERTSGYFNEQFF
TGTGCCAGCAGTGAACGGACTAGCGGGTACTTCAATGAGCAGTTTTTC
>few|14|TRBJ2-3|TRBV24-1|.
CATVGGSGTDTQYF
TGTGCCACCGTTGGGGGTAGCGGCACAGATACGCAGTATTTT
>.|14|TRBJ2-3|TRBV20-1|TRBD1
CSAGRQGSTGTQYF
TGCAGTGCTGGAAGACAGGGCAGCACAGGTACGCAGTATTTT
>few|15|TRBJ2-7|TRBV7-2|TRBD2
CASKTGLAGVKEQYF
TGTGCCAGCAAAACTGGACTAGCGGGAGTTAAAGAGCAGTACTTC
>few|17|TRBJ2-5|TRBV7-9|TRBD2
CASSNSFGSGSGETQYF
TGTGCCAGCAGCAACTCCTTCGGCAGCGGGAGTGGAGAGACCCAGTACTTC
>many|15|TRBJ1-1|TRBV6-1|.
CASSYVVGAPSEAFF
TGTGCCAGCAGTTATGTAGTGGGGGCGCCATCTGAAGCTTTCTTT
>.|14|TRBJ2-3|TRBV4-2|TRBD1
CASSLRDREDTQYF
TGTGCCAGCAGCTTGAGGGACAGGGAAGATACGCAGTATTTT
>many|13|TRBJ2-7|TRBV28|TRBD2
CASSLREEYEQYF
TGTGCCAGCAGTTTGCGGGAGGAGTACGAGCAGTACTTC
>.|16|TRBJ1-1|TRBV7-9|TRBD1
CASSGRTGKMNTEAFF
TGTGCCAGCAGCGGTCGGACAGGGAAAATGAACACTGAAGCTTTCTTT
>.|16|TRBJ2-1|TRBV4-1|.
CASSQVAPPSYNEQFF
TGCGCCAGCAGCCAAGTGGCCCCCCCTAGTTACAATGAGCAGTTCTTC
>many|17|TRBJ1-2|TRBV27|.
CASSLFARGQPNYGYTF
TGTGCCAGCAGTTTATTTGCCAGGGGTCAACCTAACTATGGCTACACCTTC